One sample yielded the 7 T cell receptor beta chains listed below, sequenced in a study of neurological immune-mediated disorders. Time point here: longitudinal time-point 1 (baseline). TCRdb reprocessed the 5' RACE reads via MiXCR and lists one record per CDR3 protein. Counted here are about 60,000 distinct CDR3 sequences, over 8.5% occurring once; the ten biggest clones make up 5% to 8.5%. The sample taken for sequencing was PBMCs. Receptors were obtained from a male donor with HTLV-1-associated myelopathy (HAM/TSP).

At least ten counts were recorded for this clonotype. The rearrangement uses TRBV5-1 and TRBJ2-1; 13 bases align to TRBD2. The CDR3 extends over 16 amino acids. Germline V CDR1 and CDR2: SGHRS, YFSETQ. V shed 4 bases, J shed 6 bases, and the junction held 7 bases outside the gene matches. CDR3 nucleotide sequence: TGCGCCAGCAGCCCTAGGACTAGCGGGGGAGGCAATGAGCAGTTCTTC. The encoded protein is CASSPRTSGGGNEQFF.

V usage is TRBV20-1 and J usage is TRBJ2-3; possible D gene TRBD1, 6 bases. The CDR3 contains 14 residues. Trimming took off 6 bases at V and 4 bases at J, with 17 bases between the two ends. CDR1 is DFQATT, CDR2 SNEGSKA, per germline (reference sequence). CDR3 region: CSAPRGSSADTQYF. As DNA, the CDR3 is TGCAGTGCCCCAAGGGGGAGTAGCGCAGATACGCAGTATTTT.

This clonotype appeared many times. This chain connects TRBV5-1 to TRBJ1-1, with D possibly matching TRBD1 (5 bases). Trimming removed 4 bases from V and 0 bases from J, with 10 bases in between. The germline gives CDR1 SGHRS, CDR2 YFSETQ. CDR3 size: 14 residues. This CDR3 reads CASSPQVMNTEAFF. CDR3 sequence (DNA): TGCGCCAGCAGCCCACAGGTCATGAACACTGAAGCTTTCTTT. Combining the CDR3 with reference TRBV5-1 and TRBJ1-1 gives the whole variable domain KAGVTQTPRYLIKTRGQQVTLSCSPISGHRSVSWYQQTPGQGLQFLFEYFSETQRNKGNFPGRFSGRQFSNSRSEMNVSTLELGDSALYLCASSPQVMNTEAFFGQGTRLTVV.

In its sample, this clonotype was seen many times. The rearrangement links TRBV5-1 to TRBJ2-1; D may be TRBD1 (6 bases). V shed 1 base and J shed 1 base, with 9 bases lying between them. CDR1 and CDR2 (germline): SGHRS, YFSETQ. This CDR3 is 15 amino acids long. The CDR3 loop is CASSLQGNSYNEQFF. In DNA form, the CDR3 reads TGCGCCAGCAGCTTGCAGGGGAATTCCTACAATGAGCAGTTCTTC.

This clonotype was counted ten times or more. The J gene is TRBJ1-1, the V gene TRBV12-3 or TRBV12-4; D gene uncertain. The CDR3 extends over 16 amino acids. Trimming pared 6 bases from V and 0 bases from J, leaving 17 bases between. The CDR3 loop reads CASSPLESRMNTEAFF. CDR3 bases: TGTGCCAGCAGCCCGTTGGAGTCCAGGATGAACACTGAAGCTTTCTTT.

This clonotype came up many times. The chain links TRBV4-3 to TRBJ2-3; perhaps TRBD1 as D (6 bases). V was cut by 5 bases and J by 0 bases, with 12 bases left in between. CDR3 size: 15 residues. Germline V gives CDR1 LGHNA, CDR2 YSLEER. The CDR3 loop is CASSIGTSSTDTQYF. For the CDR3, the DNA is TGCGCCAGCAGCATAGGGACATCTAGCACAGATACGCAGTATTTT.

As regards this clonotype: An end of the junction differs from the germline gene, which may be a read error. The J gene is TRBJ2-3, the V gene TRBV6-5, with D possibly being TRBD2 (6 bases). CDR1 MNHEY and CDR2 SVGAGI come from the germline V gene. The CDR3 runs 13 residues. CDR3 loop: CASSYNLARSKYF. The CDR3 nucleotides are TGTGCTAGCAGTTACAATCTAGCGAGGTCGAAGTATTTT.